The 8 T cell receptor beta chains below were found in one sample sequenced in a study of post-analysis software for immune sequencing data. Carried by the TCR beta cDNA libraries were unique molecular identifiers. TCRdb used MiXCR to reprocess the PCR reads, holding one entry per CDR3 protein. The table shows approximately 690,000 distinct CDR3 sequences, with 55% to 70% occurring only once. Points from the study as a whole: Five or six TRBV segments, including TRBV5-6, TRBV5-1 and TRBV20-1, were more frequent in patients than controls.

Their antigen targets remain unknown. Sequencing was carried out using blood. Source of these receptors: a girl aged 2-15 years with multiple sclerosis.

Here the CDR3 reads CASSHGTIVEQYF. CDR3 DNA sequence: TGTGCCAGCAGCCACGGGACTATCGTGGAGCAGTACTTC. The gene calls are TRBV6-6 and TRBJ2-4, with 7 bases identical to TRBD2. In germline, CDR1 is MNHNY, CDR2 SVGAGI (reference sequence). The CDR3 extends over 13 amino acids. Losses at the gene ends were 6 bases for V and 13 bases for J; bases not matched to a gene: 12.

The chain carries TRBV2 and TRBJ2-7; tentative D call: TRBD2 (5 bases). V gave up 4 bases and J gave up 2 bases, with 15 bases separating them. The germline V gene has CDR1 SNHLY and CDR2 FYNNEI. The CDR3 extends over 15 amino acids. The CDR3 sequence: CASSGVAGFTYEQYF. CDR3 coding DNA: TGTGCCAGCAGTGGAGTTGCGGGTTTTACCTACGAGCAGTACTTC.

This chain links TRBV29-1 with TRBJ2-3, with TRBD1 identical over 9 bases. CDR1 and CDR2 from the germline V gene are SQVTM and ANQGSEA. V lost 7 bases to trimming and J lost 6 bases; unmatched junction nucleotides: 8. The CDR3 has 13 residues. The CDR3 is CSGNRGQRDTQYF. The CDR3 nucleotides read TGCAGCGGAAACAGGGGGCAGAGGGATACGCAGTATTTT.

This rearrangement joins TRBV12-3 or TRBV12-4 to TRBJ1-2; tentatively, D is TRBD1 (5 bases). V was trimmed by 1 base and J by 6 bases, leaving 9 bases between them. This CDR3 has 13 residues. The CDR3 DNA sequence: TGTGCCAGCAGTTTAGGAACAGGAAATGGCTACACCTTC. Translating gives CASSLGTGNGYTF.

The chain recombines TRBV2 with TRBJ1-2; D possibly corresponds to TRBD1 (6 bases). CDR3 length: 14 amino acids. V lost 5 bases and J 4 bases, leaving 14 bases between the germline ends. CDR1 and CDR2 from the germline V gene are SNHLY and FYNNEI. CDR3 nucleotide sequence: TGTGCCAGCAGTCAACAGGGTCGGAGCTATGGCTACACCTTC. It specifies CASSQQGRSYGYTF. Filled out from reference TRBV2 and TRBJ1-2, the complete variable domain reads EPEVTQTPSHQVTQMGQEVILRCVPISNHLYFYWYRQILGQKVEFLVSFYNNEISEKSEIFDDQFSVERPDGSNFTLKIRSTKLEDSAMYFCASSQQGRSYGYTFGSGTRLTVV.

The gene calls are TRBV29-1 and TRBJ2-3, with D perhaps given as TRBD1 or TRBD2 (5 bases each). Trimming pared 7 bases from V and 2 bases from J, leaving 13 bases between. The CDR3 extends over 13 amino acids. Germline V gene sequence: CDR1 SQVTM, CDR2 ANQGSEA. CDR3 sequence: CSAKGRLTDTQYF. CDR3 nucleotides: TGCAGCGCCAAGGGACGGCTCACAGATACGCAGTATTTT.

The chain links TRBV4-2 to TRBJ2-3, with D perhaps matching TRBD1 or TRBD2 (5 bases each). Germline CDR1 is LGHNA and CDR2 is YNFKEQ. This CDR3 contains 17 residues. V was cut by 2 bases and J by 8 bases, with 23 bases left in between. CDR3 sequence: CASSQTYRRHGDGTQYF. In DNA, the CDR3 is TGTGCCAGCAGCCAAACGTACAGGCGGCACGGGGATGGTACGCAGTATTTT.

The J gene is TRBJ2-1, the V gene TRBV29-1; a possible D gene is TRBD1 (8 bases). CDR1 is SQVTM and CDR2 is ANQGSEA in the germline V gene. V lost 7 bases, J lost 6 bases, and 22 bases lay in between. This CDR3 region has 15 residues. The CDR3 sequence is CSASPGQGGGNEQFF. CDR3 DNA sequence: TGCAGCGCCTCTCCCGGACAGGGAGGGGGCAATGAGCAGTTCTTC.